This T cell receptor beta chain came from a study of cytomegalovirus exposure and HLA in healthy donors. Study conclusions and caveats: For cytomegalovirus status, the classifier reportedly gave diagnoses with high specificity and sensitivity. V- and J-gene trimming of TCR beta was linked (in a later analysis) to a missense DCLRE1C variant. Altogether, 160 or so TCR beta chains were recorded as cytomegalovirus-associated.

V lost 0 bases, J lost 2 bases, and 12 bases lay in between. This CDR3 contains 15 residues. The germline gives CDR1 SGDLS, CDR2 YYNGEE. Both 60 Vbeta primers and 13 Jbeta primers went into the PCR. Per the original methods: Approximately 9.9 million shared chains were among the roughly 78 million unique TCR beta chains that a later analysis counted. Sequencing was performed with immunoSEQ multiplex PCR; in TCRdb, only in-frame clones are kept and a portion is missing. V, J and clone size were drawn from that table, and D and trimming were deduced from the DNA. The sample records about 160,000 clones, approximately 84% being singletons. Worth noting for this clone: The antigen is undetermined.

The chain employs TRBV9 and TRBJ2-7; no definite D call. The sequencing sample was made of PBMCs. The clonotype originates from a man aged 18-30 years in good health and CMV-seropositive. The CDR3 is CASSVAESTAYEQYF. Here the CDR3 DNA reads TGTGCCAGCAGCGTAGCTGAATCTACCGCCTACGAGCAGTACTTC.